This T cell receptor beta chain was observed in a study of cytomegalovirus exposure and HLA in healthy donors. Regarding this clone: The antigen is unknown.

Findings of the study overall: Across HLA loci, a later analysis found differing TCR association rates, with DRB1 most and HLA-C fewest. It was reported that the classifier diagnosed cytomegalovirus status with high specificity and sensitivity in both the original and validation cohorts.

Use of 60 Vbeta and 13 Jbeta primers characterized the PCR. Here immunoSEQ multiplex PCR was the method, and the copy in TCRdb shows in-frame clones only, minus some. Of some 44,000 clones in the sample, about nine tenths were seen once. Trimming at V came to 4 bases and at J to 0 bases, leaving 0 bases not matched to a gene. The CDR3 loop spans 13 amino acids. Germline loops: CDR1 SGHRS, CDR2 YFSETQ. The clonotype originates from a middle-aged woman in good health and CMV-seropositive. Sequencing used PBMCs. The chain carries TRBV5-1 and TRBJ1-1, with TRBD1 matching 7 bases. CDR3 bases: TGCGCCAGCAGCGGGACAGTGAACACTGAAGCTTTCTTT. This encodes CASSGTVNTEAFF.